The rows below give T cell receptor beta chains drawn from one sample of a study of T-cell reconstitution after alpha-beta-depleted transplantation in children. TCRdb reprocessed the PCR reads via MiXCR and lists one record per CDR3 protein. In the table there are some 190,000 distinct CDR3 sequences, around 10% of which are singletons. Sequenced material: PBMCs, taken before TCRalphabeta/CD19-depleted stem cell transplant. All receptors derive from a boy aged 2 to 10 with acute myeloid leukemia, due to receive a stem cell transplant. CDR3s include the opening cysteine and the closing phenylalanine or tryptophan.

CDR3 length,V gene,CDR3 protein
14,TRBV2,CASRRQGSGNTIYF
13,TRBV4-1,CASSQVGLDEAFF
16,TRBV4-1,CASSHLRDTRNSPLHF
14,TRBV5-1,CASSLGHPQETQYF
17,TRBV10-2,CASSENPRLPNSYEQYF
14,TRBV12-3/TRBV12-4,CASSLRGAIEKLFF
13,TRBV11-3,CASSLTMRTEAFF
14,TRBV7-9,CASSHFVGEETQYF
14,TRBV5-1,CASSFNSAESSYTF
14,TRBV20-1,CSALRGRGGNEQFF
17,TRBV5-1,CASSRTGATRVNGELFF
14,TRBV29-1,CSVQPGVAGATQYF
14,TRBV12-3/TRBV12-4,CASSLQGGYTEAFF
17,TRBV6-5,CASSYSMRGAHNSPLHF
15,TRBV29-1,CSVEDPAGGRETQYF
16,TRBV6-1,CASNQGEGQGPDTQYF
16,TRBV5-1,CASSLEVARRRTEAFF
17,TRBV20-1,CSARESPGLAPSGSQYF
14,TRBV20-1,CSATLTGANYGYTF